A selection of T cell receptor beta chains follows, all from one sample in a study of immune evolution from preneoplasia to lung adenocarcinoma. Generated by immunoSEQ multiplex PCR, the TCRdb table keeps only in-frame clones and is missing some. The sample lists about 6,200 clones, roughly 79% occurring once. The sequenced sample was FFPE adjacent normal lung tissue. All receptors come from a donor at least 70 years old with lung adenocarcinoma. CDR3s include the opening cysteine and the closing phenylalanine or tryptophan. Fields, in order: V gene, J gene, CDR3 length, D gene, clone size, CDR3 protein, CDR3 DNA. D genes are given only for firm matches. Clone size appears in some rows only: once, few, many, or a class for an expanded clone.

>TRBV12-5|TRBJ2-7|13|.|.
CASGSGLNYEQYF
TGTGCTAGTGGTTCAGGACTGAACTACGAGCAGTACTTC
>TRBV2|TRBJ2-7|13|.|.
CASSVLDSYEQYF
TGTGCCAGCAGTGTTCTCGACAGCTACGAGCAGTACTTC
>TRBV7-9|TRBJ1-6|13|.|once
CASVQSQNSPLHF
TGTGCCAGCGTCCAGTCCCAGAATTCACCCCTCCACTTT
>TRBV28|TRBJ1-2|15|.|few
CASVIGQGGNYGYTF
TGTGCCAGCGTGATTGGGCAGGGTGGGAACTATGGCTACACCTTC
>TRBV30|TRBJ1-1|13|.|.
CAWSSGFNTEAFF
TGTGCCTGGAGCTCGGGCTTCAACACTGAAGCTTTCTTT
>TRBV14|TRBJ2-1|15|TRBD2|medium-sized
CASSQERIAGNEQFF
TGTGCCAGCAGCCAAGAAAGAATAGCGGGCAATGAGCAGTTCTTC
>TRBV11-2|TRBJ1-2|13|.|.
CASSQTVSYGYTF
TGTGCCAGCAGCCAAACAGTAAGCTATGGCTACACCTTC
>TRBV9|TRBJ2-5|13|.|.
CASSVGDGSTQYF
TGTGCCAGCAGCGTAGGGGACGGGAGCACCCAGTACTTC
>TRBV6-5|TRBJ2-3|16|TRBD2|.
CASSYSSGGSTDTQYF
TGTGCCAGCAGTTACTCAAGCGGGGGCAGCACAGATACGCAGTATTTT
>TRBV19|TRBJ1-4|15|.|.
CATKAPGQSDEKLFF
TGTGCCACCAAGGCCCCTGGGCAGTCTGATGAAAAACTGTTTTTT
>TRBV9|TRBJ2-1|11|.|.
CASSVANEQFF
TGTGCCAGCAGCGTAGCAAATGAGCAGTTCTTC
>TRBV27|TRBJ2-7|15|TRBD2|.
CASSLVAGGSYEQYF
TGTGCCAGCAGTTTGGTAGCGGGAGGTTCCTACGAGCAGTACTTC
>TRBV19|TRBJ1-2|14|.|once
CASRQGIGNYGYTF
TGTGCCAGTAGGCAGGGGATAGGTAACTATGGCTACACCTTC
>TRBV5-4|TRBJ1-4|18|.|few
CASSAGRGGSATNEKLFF
TGTGCCAGCAGCGCCGGGAGAGGGGGATCCGCAACTAATGAAAAACTGTTTTTT
>TRBV2|TRBJ1-4|14|.|.
CASRGGTGDEKLFF
TGTGCCAGCAGGGGGGGCACGGGGGATGAAAAACTGTTTTTT
>TRBV11-2|TRBJ1-1|14|.|.
CASSRGRGNTEAFF
TGTGCCAGCAGCAGAGGACGGGGGAACACTGAAGCTTTCTTT
>TRBV18|TRBJ1-2|16|.|.
CASSPALHGGDYGYTF
TGTGCCAGCTCACCAGCGTTGCACGGGGGAGACTATGGCTACACCTTC
>TRBV7-9|TRBJ2-7|14|TRBD2|once
CASALMGGDYEQYF
TGTGCCAGCGCCTTAATGGGGGGGGACTACGAGCAGTACTTC
>TRBV5-1|TRBJ1-1|13|.|once
CASSSRRQAEAFF
TGCGCCAGCAGCTCCAGAAGACAGGCTGAAGCTTTCTTT
>TRBV9|TRBJ1-1|13|.|.
CASSVGSATEAFF
TGTGCCAGCAGCGTAGGGTCGGCCACTGAAGCTTTCTTT
>TRBV7-9|TRBJ1-1|15|TRBD1|.
CASSLSTGTGAEAFF
TGTGCCAGCAGCTTATCGACCGGGACAGGGGCCGAAGCTTTCTTT
>TRBV5-4|TRBJ2-3|16|.|few
CASSLEFQGGSDTQYF
TGTGCCAGCAGCTTGGAATTCCAGGGAGGATCAGATACGCAGTATTTT
>TRBV28|TRBJ2-5|13|TRBD2|.
CASSAGVDETQYF
TGTGCCAGCAGCGCGGGGGTTGATGAGACCCAGTACTTC
>TRBV4-1|TRBJ1-1|16|.|.
CASSQVRGLPNTEAFF
TGCGCCAGCAGCCAAGTGCGGGGGCTTCCGAACACTGAAGCTTTCTTT
>TRBV6-5|TRBJ2-3|14|.|.
CASSYQASTDTQYF
TGTGCCAGCAGTTACCAGGCCAGCACAGATACGCAGTATTTT
>TRBV11-1|TRBJ2-7|15|.|.
CASSDRGIYSYEQYF
TGTGCCAGCAGCGATAGGGGGATCTACTCCTACGAGCAGTACTTC
>TRBV7-2|TRBJ2-7|17|TRBD1|.
CASSSRDRGPLSHLQYF
TGTGCCAGCAGCTCCCGGGACAGGGGGCCCCTAAGTCACTTACAATACTTC
>TRBV2|TRBJ1-2|13|TRBD1|.
CASSLQGGYGYTF
TGTGCCAGCAGCCTACAGGGGGGCTATGGCTACACCTTC
>TRBV5-4|TRBJ1-2|15|TRBD1|.
CASSLVGTGLYGYTF
TGTGCCAGCAGCTTGGTCGGGACAGGCCTATATGGCTACACCTTC
>TRBV19|TRBJ1-5|13|.|once
CASSILLSQPQHF
TGTGCCAGTAGTATACTCCTGAGTCAGCCCCAGCATTTT
>TRBV2|TRBJ1-1|13|.|few
CASNQEPNTEAFF
TGTGCCAGCAATCAGGAACCGAACACTGAAGCTTTCTTT
>TRBV30|TRBJ1-1|13|TRBD1|large
CAFHRGVNTEAFF
TGTGCCTTTCACAGGGGGGTGAACACTGAAGCTTTCTTT